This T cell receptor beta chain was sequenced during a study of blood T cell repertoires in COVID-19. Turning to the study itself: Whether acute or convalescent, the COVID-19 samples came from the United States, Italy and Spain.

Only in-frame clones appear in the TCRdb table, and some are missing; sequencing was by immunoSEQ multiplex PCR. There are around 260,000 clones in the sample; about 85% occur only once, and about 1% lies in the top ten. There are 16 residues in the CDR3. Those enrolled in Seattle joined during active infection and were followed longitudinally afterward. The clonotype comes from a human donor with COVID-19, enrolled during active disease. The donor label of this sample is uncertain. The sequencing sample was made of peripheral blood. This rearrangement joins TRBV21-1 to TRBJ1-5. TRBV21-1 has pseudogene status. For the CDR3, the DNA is TGTGCCAGCAGCAAAGCTGGCGGGGAGAGCAATCAGCCCCAGCATTTT. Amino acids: CASSKAGGESNQPQHF.